The 5 T cell receptor beta chains in this list originate from one sample, sequenced in a study of blood T cell repertoires in COVID-19. This table comes from immunoSEQ multiplex PCR, and its TCRdb copy is limited to in-frame clones, with some not included. The sample carries fewer than 450,000 clones, around 88% recorded once. Material for sequencing was peripheral blood. The source of these receptors is a woman aged 50 to 60 with COVID-19, enrolled during active disease.

The V and J genes are TRBV6-5 and TRBJ2-2, with D unresolved. CDR3 size: 13 residues. Germline values: CDR1 MNHEY, CDR2 SVGAGI. V was shortened by 8 bases and J by 2 bases, with 9 bases between the two germline ends. The CDR3 DNA follows: TGTGCCAGCCCCCTCCCCAACACCGGGGAGCTGTTTTTT. It codes for CASPLPNTGELFF.

To note about this clone: The same CDR3 also results from other DNA sequences found in this sample. V usage is TRBV19 and J usage is TRBJ2-5; possible D gene TRBD1, 5 bases. The germline V gene has CDR1 LNHDA and CDR2 SQIVND (reference sequence). This CDR3 is built from 13 residues. V gave up 4 bases and J gave up 1 base, with 7 bases separating them. The CDR3 here is CASSRGLQETQYF. The CDR3 DNA sequence: TGTGCCAGTAGTAGGGGCCTCCAAGAGACCCAGTACTTC.

The chain links TRBV11-2 to TRBJ2-1, with TRBD2 as a possible D gene (6 bases). Trimming stripped 5 bases from V and 14 bases from J, with 16 bases between. The CDR3 contains 12 residues. Germline values: CDR1 SGHAT, CDR2 FQNNGV. The CDR3 DNA sequence: TGTGCCAGCAGCGACACTGGAGGGAGTAAGTTCTTC. It yields the protein CASSDTGGSKFF. Combining the CDR3 with reference TRBV11-2 and TRBJ2-1 gives the whole variable domain EAGVAQSPRYKIIEKRQSVAFWCNPISGHATLYWYQQILGQGPKLLIQFQNNGVVDDSQLPKDRFSAERLKGVDSTLKIQPAKLEDSAVYLCASSDTGGSKFFGPGTRLTVL.

The genes are TRBV4-1 and TRBJ2-7; D remains ambiguous. The CDR3 consists of 15 residues. The V gene's germline CDR1 is MGHRA and CDR2 YSYEKL. The V end lost 0 bases, the J end lost 0 bases, and 9 bases lay between the germline ends. CDR3 nucleotides: TGCGCCAGCAGCCAAGATTCTTGGGCCTCCTACGAGCAGTACTTC. Translating it yields CASSQDSWASYEQYF.

V and J are TRBV5-5 and TRBJ1-2, with D perhaps TRBD1 (5 bases). V was cut by 2 bases and J by 5 bases, with 10 bases left in between. The CDR3 is 13 amino acids. CDR1 and CDR2 from the germline V gene are SGHKS and YYEKEE (reference sequence). CDR3 amino acids: CASSFQGLYGYTF. The CDR3 coding sequence is TGTGCCAGCAGCTTTCAGGGTTTGTATGGCTACACCTTC.